This T cell receptor (beta chain) was found in a study of Ad26.COV2.S vaccination and SARS-CoV-2 variants. Study-wide context: Ad26.COV2.S, an intramuscular injection, was given once or twice 56 days apart.

Only in-frame clones appear in the TCRdb table, and some are missing; sequencing was by immunoSEQ multiplex PCR. Here the sample spans some 350,000 clones, about 85% being singletons. This clone was detected only a few times. The CDR3 is 14 amino acids. CDR1 and CDR2 from the germline V gene are MNHEY and SVGAGI. V was clipped by 2 bases and J by 6 bases, with 10 bases between them. As to treatment: some 19 received Ad26.COV2.S at low or high dose, single or two shots; about 5 received placebo; per-sample allocation not given. Sampling was done on day 63 after the first vaccine or placebo injection. Source: peripheral blood, taken in a trial of Ad26.COV2.S vaccine versus placebo. This TCR came from a person aged 18-60 years who received the Ad26.COV2.S COVID-19 vaccine or a placebo. The chain combines TRBV6-5 with TRBJ2-2; D unresolved. The CDR3 loop reads CASSYHRVSGELFF. As DNA, the CDR3 is TGTGCCAGCAGTTACCATAGGGTGTCCGGGGAGCTGTTTTTT.